This TCR beta chain was sequenced in a study of OX40 agonist ivuxolimab in advanced cancers. Across the study: Prior checkpoint blockade (anti-PD-1, anti-PD-L1 or anti-CTLA-4) was permitted; 40% had it.

V was trimmed by 1 base and J by 4 bases, leaving 14 bases between them. There are 16 residues in the CDR3. CDR1 is SGHRS, CDR2 YFSETQ, per germline. Study-wide results and caveats: By week 6 at 0.1 to 3.0 mg/kg, blood CD4+ and CD8+ T cells had expanded clonally. The mean number of expanded clones was higher in CD8+ T cells than in CD4+.

Repertoires were generated with immunoSEQ multiplex PCR, while TCRdb's copy carries only in-frame clones and drops some. Seen here are tens of thousands of clones, more than 70% observed once, and the top ten hold 4% to 6%. Regarding this clone: Its antigen is not identified.

This clonotype was sampled from an adult with an advanced solid tumor such as melanoma, head and neck, liver or kidney cancer. This specimen was CD4+ or CD8+ T cells sorted from blood, taken in a trial of the OX40 agonist ivuxolimab. The chain joins TRBV5-1 to TRBJ2-2, with TRBD1 as a possible D gene (6 bases). The CDR3 reads CASSLNPGTITGELFF. The DNA for the CDR3 is TGCGCCAGCAGCTTGAACCCCGGGACAATCACCGGGGAGCTGTTTTTT.